This passage covers 10 T cell receptor beta chains from one sample sequenced in a study of T cells expressing NK-cell markers. Following a re-call of the 5' RACE reads, TCRdb has one entry per CDR3 protein and lacks DNA. This listing includes about 460,000 distinct CDR3 sequences. The sample comprised blood T cells: a sorted CD56 or NKG2C T cell subset, CD4+ or CD8+ T cells, or bulk PBMC T cells (not recorded which). The receptors were gathered from a woman in her forties or fifties in good health.

The rearrangement uses TRBV7-7 and TRBJ2-3. Germline lookup yields CDR1 SSHAT and CDR2 FNYEAQ (reference sequence). This CDR3 is built from 13 residues. The CDR3 region is CASSLGASDTQYF.

The rearrangement links TRBV29-1 to TRBJ1-5; TCRdb designates TRBD1, a call that cannot be tested without DNA. The CDR3 spans 14 residues. The germline CDR1 and CDR2 sequences are SQVTM and ANQGSEA. The CDR3 loop reads CSVVLGGSNQPQHF.

The chain carries TRBV2 and TRBJ1-1; without DNA, the TCRdb call of TRBD1 cannot be checked. The CDR3 sequence is 12 residues long. The germline CDR1 and CDR2 sequences are SNHLY and FYNNEI. The CDR3: CASSNGQVEAFF. Full variable domain (missing parts from reference TRBV2 and TRBJ1-1): EPEVTQTPSHQVTQMGQEVILRCVPISNHLYFYWYRQILGQKVEFLVSFYNNEISEKSEIFDDQFSVERPDGSNFTLKIRSTKLEDSAMYFCASSNGQVEAFFGQGTRLTVV.

The rearrangement uses TRBV3-1 and TRBJ2-7. The CDR3 loop spans 11 amino acids. Germline V gives CDR1 LGHDT, CDR2 YNNKEL (reference sequence). CDR3 protein: CASGPGYEQYF.

This chain connects TRBV20-1 to TRBJ2-3; the D call of TRBD2 rests on TCRdb alone, since no DNA is present to check it. This CDR3 has 13 residues. Germline-derived CDR1 and CDR2 are DFQATT and SNEGSKA (reference sequence). CDR3 residues: CSARPGTRDTQYF.

This chain uses TRBV5-1 with TRBJ2-7; the D call of TRBD2 rests on TCRdb alone, since no DNA is present to check it. Germline V gene sequence: CDR1 SGHRS, CDR2 YFSETQ. The CDR3 length is 15 residues. The CDR3 spells CASRRTSGKSLEQYF.

V gene TRBV12-3 or TRBV12-4 combines with J gene TRBJ2-1; TCRdb reports TRBD2, a call that lacks DNA to check it against. The length of the CDR3 is 16 residues. CDR3 region: CASSPLAGSSYNEQFF.

The V gene is TRBV12-3 or TRBV12-4, the J gene TRBJ2-3; the TRBD2 assignment by TCRdb is unverifiable without DNA. This CDR3 has 13 residues. CDR3 in amino acids: CATQREDTDTQYF.

The rearrangement uses TRBV6-5 and TRBJ1-5; the D call from TCRdb, TRBD1, cannot be confirmed without DNA. The CDR3 is 15 amino acids. Germline CDR1 and CDR2: MNHEY and SVGAGI. The CDR3 sequence: CASRLTITGGQPQHF.

This sequence joins TRBV7-6 and TRBJ2-1; the D call from TCRdb, TRBD2, cannot be confirmed without DNA. The CDR3 consists of 17 residues. The germline V gene encodes CDR1 SGHVS and CDR2 FNYEAQ. The CDR3 sequence is CASSLGLASGSYNEQFF.